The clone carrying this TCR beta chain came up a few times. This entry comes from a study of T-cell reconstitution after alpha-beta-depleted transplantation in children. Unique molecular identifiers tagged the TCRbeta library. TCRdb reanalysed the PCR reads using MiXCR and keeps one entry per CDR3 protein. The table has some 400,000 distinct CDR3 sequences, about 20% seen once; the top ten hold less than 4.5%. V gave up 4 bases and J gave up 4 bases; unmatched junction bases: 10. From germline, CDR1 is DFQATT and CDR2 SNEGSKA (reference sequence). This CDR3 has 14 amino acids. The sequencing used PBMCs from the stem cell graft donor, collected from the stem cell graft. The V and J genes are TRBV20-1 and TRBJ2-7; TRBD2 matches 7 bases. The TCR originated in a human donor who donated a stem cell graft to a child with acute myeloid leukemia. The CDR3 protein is CSATPGGSKYEQYF. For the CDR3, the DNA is TGCAGTGCTACCCCCGGGGGGAGTAAATACGAGCAGTACTTC.